Each of the 8 T cell receptor beta chains below was sequenced from the same sample in a study of neoadjuvant anti-PD-1 for oral cavity cancer. Assay used: immunoSEQ multiplex PCR; TCRdb lists only in-frame clones, some missing. Among tens of thousands of clones listed, around 85% were seen once. Sample: PBMCs, taken before nivolumab (anti-PD-1) treatment. The receptors were sampled from a person between 40 and 80 years old with oral cavity squamous cell carcinoma.

CDR3 nucleotide sequence: TGTGCCAGCAGTCACGCGGGACAGTCTTTCTATGGCTACACCTTC. Translation: CASSHAGQSFYGYTF. The chain uses TRBV5-5 and TRBJ1-2; TRBD1 agrees at 7 bases. Germline CDR1 SGHKS, CDR2 YYEKEE (reference sequence). With 5 bases clipped from V and 4 bases from J, the junction kept 11 bases outside the gene matches. This CDR3 spans 15 amino acids.

This clone was counted once. V gene TRBV6-1 combines with J gene TRBJ1-5; no definite D call. There are 15 residues in the CDR3. V shed 2 bases and J shed 7 bases, with 15 bases lying between them. Germline values: CDR1 MNHNS, CDR2 SASEGT. The CDR3 reads CASSEPRGNSQPQHF. DNA for the CDR3: TGTGCCAGCAGTGAACCCCGGGGAAATTCCCAGCCCCAGCATTTT.

This chain joins TRBV11-3 and TRBJ2-5, with unresolved D. The CDR3 is made up of 15 amino acids. Germline loops: CDR1 SGHNT, CDR2 YENEEA. V lost 1 base and J lost 2, with 11 bases in between. This chain's CDR3 is CASSLGAKAQETQYF. CDR3 DNA sequence: TGTGCCAGCAGCTTAGGAGCTAAGGCACAAGAGACCCAGTACTTC.

The CDR3 DNA reads as TGTGCCATCAGTGAGAAGGAGGGAGGAGGTATTGAAGCTTTCTTT. This encodes CAISEKEGGGIEAFF. The rearrangement joins TRBV10-3 to TRBJ1-1; D remains unclear. Germline V gives CDR1 ENHRY, CDR2 SYGVKD. This CDR3 is built from 15 residues. Trimming stripped 2 bases from V and 7 bases from J, with 17 bases between.

This clone has just a few counts. The genes are TRBV30 and TRBJ1-5; D is unclear. This CDR3 contains 16 residues. V dropped 0 bases and J dropped 0 bases, with 12 bases sitting between them. CDR1 is GTSNPN and CDR2 is SVGIG in the germline V gene (reference sequence). The CDR3 nucleotides are TGTGCCTGGAGTGTACCATGGGGAACTAGCAATCAGCCCCAGCATTTT. Translated: CAWSVPWGTSNQPQHF.

The rearrangement joins TRBV5-6 to TRBJ1-3; no clear D. Per germline, CDR1 SGHDT and CDR2 YYEEEE. Trimming pared 0 bases from V and 2 bases from J, leaving 9 bases between. The CDR3 sequence is 15 residues long. CDR3: CASSLGRKPGNTIYF. In DNA form, the CDR3 reads TGTGCCAGCAGCTTGGGACGGAAGCCTGGAAACACCATATATTTT.

This clone was detected a few times. This chain joins TRBV6-4 and TRBJ1-6; no definite D call. There are 14 residues in the CDR3. Trimming took 0 bases from V and 5 from J, leaving 5 bases between them. CDR1 MRHNA and CDR2 SNTAGT come from the germline V gene. Written as DNA, the CDR3 is TGTGCCAGCAGTGACTCGTCAGATAATTCACCCCTCCACTTT. This codes for CASSDSSDNSPLHF.

V gene TRBV6-6 combines with J gene TRBJ2-1; D is ambiguous. Germline V gene sequence: CDR1 MNHNY, CDR2 SVGAGI (reference sequence). The V and J ends lost 8 bases and 7 bases respectively, with 12 bases between them. The CDR3 is 12 amino acids. This CDR3 is CASADVGNEQFF. CDR3 bases: TGTGCCAGCGCGGACGTTGGGAATGAGCAGTTCTTC.